These 14 T cell receptor beta chains were all obtained from the same sample, sequenced in a study of T cell changes during pregnancy in multiple sclerosis. Libraries were prepared by immunoSEQ multiplex PCR; TCRdb keeps only in-frame clonotypes and omits some of them. The table shows around 51,000 clones, with around 93% occurring only once. The sequenced sample was peripheral blood, obtained in the second trimester of pregnancy. The origin of the receptors is a female donor with multiple sclerosis, enrolled in a pregnancy study.

The rearrangement links TRBV9 to TRBJ2-1, with D possibly matching TRBD2 (5 bases). There are 15 residues in the CDR3. CDR1 is SGDLS and CDR2 is YYNGEE in the germline V gene. V lost 0 bases, J lost 7 bases, and 14 bases lay in between. Written as DNA, the CDR3 is TGTGCCAGCAGCGTAGCGGCTAGCCTACCGAATGAGCAGTTCTTC. This encodes CASSVAASLPNEQFF.

There are many counts of this clone. This chain links TRBV9 with TRBJ1-3; perhaps TRBD1 as D (5 bases). Germline assignment: CDR1 SGDLS and CDR2 YYNGEE. This CDR3 has 13 amino acids. Trimming removed 0 bases from V and 4 bases from J, with 5 bases in between. The CDR3 DNA reads TGTGCCAGCAGCGTAGGACAGGGAAACACCATATATTTT. Translating it yields CASSVGQGNTIYF.

The rearrangement joins TRBV6-1 to TRBJ2-5; D possibly corresponds to TRBD2 (5 bases). There are 17 residues in the CDR3. Germline values: CDR1 MNHNS, CDR2 SASEGT. The ends were cut back, 1 base at V and 9 bases at J, with 24 bases in the middle. CDR3 amino acids: CASSEGVWGAIPMPQYF. DNA for the CDR3: TGTGCCAGCAGTGAAGGGGTATGGGGAGCCATCCCTATGCCCCAGTACTTC.

The sample holds a few counts of this clone. J is TRBJ1-5 and V is TRBV6-1; D is perhaps TRBD1 (5 bases). Germline-derived CDR1 and CDR2 are MNHNS and SASEGT. The V gene lost 5 bases and the J gene lost 5 bases, with 10 bases spanning the gap. CDR3 length: 13 residues. CDR3 amino acids: CASSFGGDQPQHF. CDR3 sequence (DNA): TGTGCCAGCAGTTTCGGGGGGGATCAGCCCCAGCATTTT.

This sequence joins TRBV12-5 and TRBJ2-7; 14 bases agree with TRBD2. Germline trimming cut 0 bases from V and 0 bases from J; bases unmatched to any gene: 7. Germline-derived CDR1 and CDR2 are LGHNT and FRNRAP. CDR3 length: 19 residues. CDR3 residues: CASGLVPSGTSGSSYEQYF. The DNA for the CDR3 is TGTGCTAGTGGTTTGGTACCCAGTGGGACTAGCGGGAGCTCCTACGAGCAGTACTTC.

The genes are TRBV6-5 and TRBJ1-3, with TRBD1 matching over 7 bases. Germline values: CDR1 MNHEY, CDR2 SVGAGI. V gave up 6 bases and J gave up 0 bases; unmatched junction bases: 5. The CDR3 is 15 residues long. Here the CDR3 reads CASSQTGFSGNTIYF. The CDR3 DNA sequence: TGTGCCAGCAGCCAGACAGGGTTCTCTGGAAACACCATATATTTT.

The V and J genes are TRBV25-1 and TRBJ1-2; 7 bases are a match to TRBD1. Germline V gene lookup returns CDR1 MGHDK and CDR2 SYGVNS. CDR3 length: 17 amino acids. Trimming took 6 bases from V and 5 from J; bases not matched to a gene: 18. CDR3 residues: CASSKTGWTIPEYGYTF. In DNA form, the CDR3 reads TGTGCCAGCAGCAAGACAGGGTGGACTATACCAGAATATGGCTACACCTTC.

The chain has TRBV2 and TRBJ1-1, with D perhaps matching TRBD1 (6 bases). The CDR3 spans 15 residues. The ends were cut back, 4 bases at V and 3 bases at J, with 15 bases in the middle. Germline V lookup: CDR1 SNHLY, CDR2 FYNNEI. CDR3 residues: CASSGPRGSDTEAFF. As DNA, the CDR3 is TGTGCCAGCAGTGGCCCCAGGGGAAGCGACACTGAAGCTTTCTTT. Based on the CDR3 plus reference TRBV2 and TRBJ1-1, the full variable domain is EPEVTQTPSHQVTQMGQEVILRCVPISNHLYFYWYRQILGQKVEFLVSFYNNEISEKSEIFDDQFSVERPDGSNFTLKIRSTKLEDSAMYFCASSGPRGSDTEAFFGQGTRLTVV.

This chain joins TRBV29-1 and TRBJ2-2, with a weak D call TRBD1 (5 bases). This CDR3 has 13 residues. CDR1 and CDR2 from the germline V gene are SQVTM and ANQGSEA. Trimming pared 3 bases from V and 3 bases from J, leaving 8 bases between. CDR3 amino acids: CSVDTGYTGELFF. The DNA for the CDR3 is TGCAGCGTTGATACAGGCTACACCGGGGAGCTGTTTTTT.

CDR3 bases: TGTGCCAGCTCACGGGCAGGGGTTGAAAAACTGTTTTTT. Translating gives CASSRAGVEKLFF. This chain connects TRBV18 to TRBJ1-4, with D perhaps matching TRBD1 (6 bases). This CDR3 spans 13 amino acids. Germline V gene data show CDR1 as KGHSH and CDR2 as LQKENI. V shed 4 bases and J shed 7 bases, with 10 bases lying between them.

V gene TRBV28 combines with J gene TRBJ1-5, with TRBD1 as a possible D gene (5 bases). Germline V gene data show CDR1 as MDHEN and CDR2 as SYDVKM. Trimming pared 6 bases from V and 6 bases from J, leaving 15 bases between. CDR3 length: 14 residues. The CDR3 DNA follows: TGTGCCAGCAGGAGTACAGGCAGTAGTCAGCCCCAGCATTTT. Residues: CASRSTGSSQPQHF.

The chain links TRBV6-1 to TRBJ1-1; D is perhaps TRBD1 (5 bases). The CDR3 length is 15 residues. The ends were cut back, 4 bases at V and 3 bases at J, with 15 bases in the middle. Germline V gene lookup returns CDR1 MNHNS and CDR2 SASEGT. CDR3 nucleotides: TGTGCCAGCAGTGTCTTATTGGGGGGGGACACTGAAGCTTTCTTT. Amino acid sequence: CASSVLLGGDTEAFF.

The V call is TRBV19, the J call TRBJ2-1; 7 bases are a match to TRBD2. The germline gives CDR1 LNHDA, CDR2 SQIVND (reference sequence). V dropped 3 bases and J dropped 2; count of bases not matched to a gene: 4. The CDR3 has 15 amino acids. The CDR3 DNA reads as TGTGCCAGTAGTATCCCGCTAGCGGCCTACAATGAGCAGTTCTTC. It encodes CASSIPLAAYNEQFF.

This clone was picked up one time. The chain has TRBV6-5 and TRBJ1-2; the D gene is possibly TRBD1 (6 bases). Trimming took off 5 bases at V and 4 bases at J, with 14 bases between the two ends. Looked up from germline, CDR1 is MNHEY and CDR2 is SVGAGI. The CDR3 length is 14 residues. DNA for the CDR3: TGTGCCAGCAGTCTACAGGGCTCCCTCTATGGCTACACCTTC. Translated, it gives CASSLQGSLYGYTF.